The rows below give T cell receptor beta chains drawn from one sample of a study of cytomegalovirus exposure and HLA in healthy donors. Method: immunoSEQ multiplex PCR; TCRdb's copy keeps in-frame clones and lacks some. Found here are 150,000 to 200,000 clones, approximately 67% of them singletons; the top ten hold around 3%. The sample was PBMCs. The source of these receptors is a middle-aged man in good health and CMV-seronegative. Each CDR3 is given with its conserved first and last residue. The D gene is left open where the match is weak. The size entry is marked missing in some rows and otherwise reads once, few, many or a size class.

v_gene: TRBV5-6
abundance: -
j_gene: TRBJ2-7
d_gene: -
CDR3nt: TGTGCCAGCAGCTTGGACAGCTATTCGCGTGAGCAGTACTTC
CDR3aa: CASSLDSYSREQYF

v_gene: TRBV5-8
abundance: -
j_gene: TRBJ1-1
d_gene: TRBD1
CDR3nt: TGTGCCAGCAGCTCGCCCCTCAGGGGGAAGACCACTGAAGCTTTCTTT
CDR3aa: CASSSPLRGKTTEAFF

v_gene: TRBV19
abundance: few
j_gene: TRBJ2-7
d_gene: TRBD1
CDR3nt: TGTGCCAGTACCAACGGGGCAGGGGGCAACTACGAGCAGTACTTC
CDR3aa: CASTNGAGGNYEQYF

v_gene: TRBV13
abundance: -
j_gene: TRBJ2-2
d_gene: -
CDR3nt: TGTGCCAGCAGCTTAGCTGGTCCTATGAACACCGGGGAGCTGTTTTTT
CDR3aa: CASSLAGPMNTGELFF

v_gene: TRBV9
abundance: -
j_gene: TRBJ1-1
d_gene: TRBD1
CDR3nt: TGTGCCAGCAGCGGACAGGGTCCCCGAGATTCCTTGAACACTGAAGCTTTCTTT
CDR3aa: CASSGQGPRDSLNTEAFF

v_gene: TRBV27
abundance: -
j_gene: TRBJ2-7
d_gene: -
CDR3nt: TGTGCCAGCAGTTTAGGCAGGGGCCCCTACGAGCAGTACTTC
CDR3aa: CASSLGRGPYEQYF

v_gene: TRBV5-1
abundance: -
j_gene: TRBJ2-1
d_gene: TRBD1
CDR3nt: TGCGCCAGCACCCGGGACAGCTCCTACAATGAGCAGTTCTTC
CDR3aa: CASTRDSSYNEQFF

v_gene: TRBV5-1
abundance: few
j_gene: TRBJ2-5
d_gene: TRBD1
CDR3nt: TGCGCCAGCAGCTTGGCCGGGACAGGGGGCGTAGAGACCCAGTACTTC
CDR3aa: CASSLAGTGGVETQYF

v_gene: TRBV27
abundance: -
j_gene: TRBJ2-1
d_gene: TRBD1
CDR3nt: TGTGCCACGAGGGACAGGGGAAACAATGAGCAGTTCTTC
CDR3aa: CATRDRGNNEQFF

v_gene: TRBV7-2
abundance: -
j_gene: TRBJ2-2
d_gene: TRBD2
CDR3nt: TGTGCCAGCAGCACTCGAGCCGGGACTAGCGGAGAGTGGACCGGGGAGCTGTTTTTT
CDR3aa: CASSTRAGTSGEWTGELFF

v_gene: TRBV2
abundance: -
j_gene: TRBJ2-1
d_gene: TRBD1
CDR3nt: TGTGCCAGCAGGGGACAGGGGCTACTGTTCTTC
CDR3aa: CASRGQGLLFF

v_gene: TRBV18
abundance: once
j_gene: TRBJ2-5
d_gene: TRBD2
CDR3nt: TGTGCCAGCTCACCTGGAGGACTAGCGGGAAGGGAGACCCAGTACTTC
CDR3aa: CASSPGGLAGRETQYF

v_gene: TRBV27
abundance: -
j_gene: TRBJ1-5
d_gene: TRBD1
CDR3nt: TGTGCCAGCAAACCTGTCGGGACAGGGAACAATCAGCCCCAGCATTTT
CDR3aa: CASKPVGTGNNQPQHF

v_gene: TRBV7-9
abundance: -
j_gene: TRBJ2-5
d_gene: -
CDR3nt: TGTGCCAGCAGCTTGAAAGGGGGAAACGAAGAGACCCAGTACTTC
CDR3aa: CASSLKGGNEETQYF

v_gene: TRBV7-3
abundance: -
j_gene: TRBJ2-7
d_gene: TRBD1
CDR3nt: TGTGCCAGCAGCCAACAGGGGGCCTCCTACGAGCAGTACTTC
CDR3aa: CASSQQGASYEQYF

v_gene: TRBV7-9
abundance: -
j_gene: TRBJ1-4
d_gene: -
CDR3nt: TGTGCCAGCAGCCTACAGGCAACTAATGAAAAACTGTTTTTT
CDR3aa: CASSLQATNEKLFF

v_gene: TRBV6-1
abundance: few
j_gene: TRBJ2-2
d_gene: TRBD1
CDR3nt: TGTGCCAGCAAGCTAGGACAGGGGAACACCGGGGAGCTGTTTTTT
CDR3aa: CASKLGQGNTGELFF

v_gene: TRBV19
abundance: once
j_gene: TRBJ2-1
d_gene: TRBD2
CDR3nt: TGTGCCAGTAGTAACTCCGGACTAGCGATTGAGCAGTTCTTC
CDR3aa: CASSNSGLAIEQFF

v_gene: TRBV5-1
abundance: -
j_gene: TRBJ2-5
d_gene: -
CDR3nt: TGCGCCAGCAGCTTAGGGGGACAAGAGACCCAGTACTTC
CDR3aa: CASSLGGQETQYF

v_gene: TRBV5-1
abundance: -
j_gene: TRBJ1-1
d_gene: TRBD1
CDR3nt: TGCGCCAGCAGCTTGGAGGGGGCGCGCACTGAAGCTTTCTTT
CDR3aa: CASSLEGARTEAFF

v_gene: TRBV15
abundance: -
j_gene: TRBJ2-7
d_gene: TRBD2
CDR3nt: TGTGCCACCAGCAGAGGGGGGGGTCTTTCCTACGAGCAGTACTTC
CDR3aa: CATSRGGGLSYEQYF

v_gene: TRBV19
abundance: -
j_gene: TRBJ1-1
d_gene: -
CDR3nt: TGTGCCAGTGGCGGGAGAGACACTGAAGCTTTCTTT
CDR3aa: CASGGRDTEAFF

v_gene: TRBV5-6
abundance: -
j_gene: TRBJ1-5
d_gene: -
CDR3nt: TGTGCCAGCAGCTCAGGGGCCGGTCTAAGGCCCCAGCATTTT
CDR3aa: CASSSGAGLRPQHF

v_gene: TRBV6-4
abundance: few
j_gene: TRBJ2-7
d_gene: TRBD2
CDR3nt: TGTGCCAGCAGGAACGATCCGGGGGGGGACAAAACCTACGAGCAGTACTTC
CDR3aa: CASRNDPGGDKTYEQYF

v_gene: TRBV7-9
abundance: -
j_gene: TRBJ1-2
d_gene: -
CDR3nt: TGTGCCAGCAGCTTACAGGGTAACTATGGCTACACCTTC
CDR3aa: CASSLQGNYGYTF

v_gene: TRBV5-1
abundance: -
j_gene: TRBJ2-3
d_gene: -
CDR3nt: TGCGCCAGCAGCTCGGGGGACGCCCCCGGGGATACGCAGTATTTT
CDR3aa: CASSSGDAPGDTQYF

v_gene: TRBV19
abundance: few
j_gene: TRBJ2-1
d_gene: TRBD2
CDR3nt: TGTGCCAGTGCTTATAGCGGGGGGCGATTTTCCTACAATGAGCAGTTCTTC
CDR3aa: CASAYSGGRFSYNEQFF

v_gene: TRBV7-2
abundance: once
j_gene: TRBJ1-4
d_gene: -
CDR3nt: TGTGCCAGCAGCGTCTCCGGGACAAAAACTGAAAAACTGTTTTTT
CDR3aa: CASSVSGTKTEKLFF

v_gene: TRBV28
abundance: -
j_gene: TRBJ2-7
d_gene: -
CDR3nt: TGTGCCAGCAGTTTTCCCGACAACTCCTACGAGCAGTACTTC
CDR3aa: CASSFPDNSYEQYF

v_gene: TRBV5-6
abundance: -
j_gene: TRBJ1-6
d_gene: TRBD1
CDR3nt: TGTGCCAGCAGTAGACAGGGGACGAATTCACCCCTCCACTTT
CDR3aa: CASSRQGTNSPLHF

v_gene: TRBV5-4
abundance: -
j_gene: TRBJ2-3
d_gene: -
CDR3nt: TGTGCCAGCAGCTTGGTAACTTACACAGATACGCAGTATTTT
CDR3aa: CASSLVTYTDTQYF

v_gene: TRBV5-8
abundance: -
j_gene: TRBJ2-7
d_gene: -
CDR3nt: TGTGCCAGCAGCGTGGAGACGGGGTCCTACGAGCAGTACTTC
CDR3aa: CASSVETGSYEQYF

v_gene: TRBV7-2
abundance: -
j_gene: TRBJ2-3
d_gene: TRBD2
CDR3nt: TGTGCCAGCAGTTCCGGACTAGCGGGCACAGATACGCAGTATTTT
CDR3aa: CASSSGLAGTDTQYF

v_gene: TRBV30
abundance: -
j_gene: TRBJ2-2
d_gene: -
CDR3nt: TGTGCCTGGAACCGACTGGGTACCACCGGGGAGCTGTTTTTT
CDR3aa: CAWNRLGTTGELFF

v_gene: TRBV6-1
abundance: -
j_gene: TRBJ2-5
d_gene: TRBD2
CDR3nt: TGTGCCAGCAGTGAGGGACTAGCGGGAGGGGAAGAGACCCAGTACTTC
CDR3aa: CASSEGLAGGEETQYF

v_gene: TRBV29-1
abundance: once
j_gene: TRBJ1-2
d_gene: -
CDR3nt: TGCAGCGTTGGGCCTGGGCAGGGTAATGGTGGCTACACCTTC
CDR3aa: CSVGPGQGNGGYTF

v_gene: TRBV7-9
abundance: few
j_gene: TRBJ2-5
d_gene: TRBD2
CDR3nt: TGTTCCAGCAGTCGGACTAGCGGGAGGTCTAAAGAGACCCAGTACTTC
CDR3aa: CSSSRTSGRSKETQYF

v_gene: TRBV7-3
abundance: few
j_gene: TRBJ2-2
d_gene: TRBD2
CDR3nt: TGTTCCAGCAGCCCCTGGGGGGGGGTAGAGACCGGGGAGCTGTTTTTT
CDR3aa: CSSSPWGGVETGELFF